The subject of this entry is one TCR beta chain. As yet, its antigen is unknown. A second about 7 to 12 cycle PCR used barcoded and J-beta primers. Tagging of each cDNA molecule was performed by a template-switch adaptor with 12 random nucleotides. TCRdb fed the 5' RACE reads into MiXCR, producing one record per CDR3 protein. The sample yields some 1,500,000 distinct CDR3 sequences, 35% to 45% seen once. This CDR3 spans 15 amino acids. V was shortened by 3 bases and J by 1 base, with 14 bases between the two germline ends. In germline, CDR1 is SQVTM, CDR2 ANQGSEA. Samples had at least 7 million PBMCs isolated from them. The data originate from a study of blood T cells in healthy people across ages. General study results and limits: TCR beta diversity correlated strongly with naive T cell percentage.

The receptor was isolated from a woman younger than 30 in good health. Sequencing was carried out using blood. The chain combines TRBV29-1 with TRBJ2-3; the D is unclear. The CDR3 sequence: CSVDPKGVGTDTQYF. CDR3 nucleotide sequence: TGCAGCGTTGACCCGAAGGGTGTGGGCACAGATACGCAGTATTTT.